This T cell receptor (beta chain) was identified during a study of shared clonotypes between healthy human individuals. Germline assignment: CDR1 SQVTM and CDR2 ANQGSEA. Trimming removed 6 bases from V and 0 bases from J; junction bases left unmatched: 4. CDR3 length equals 13 residues. Notes on the study in general: Clonotypes not shared had lower generation probabilities than those common to all four donors.

Only in-frame clones appear in the TCRdb table, and some are missing; sequencing was by immunoSEQ multiplex PCR. The data contain about 2.3 million clones, 85% to 95% of them seen just once; the ten biggest clones take up under 0.45%. For this clone: Antigen specificity is unknown. The same CDR3 can be traced to other DNA sequences in this sample.

The specimen sequenced was naive CD4+ T cells from PBMCs. Documented subset: CD45RA+ positively selected. The sequence derives from a man between 18 and 35 years old in good health. Some clones in this sample may be carry-over from other donors' samples. The rearrangement links TRBV29-1 to TRBJ1-1, with 7 bases fitting TRBD1. The CDR3 coding sequence is TGCAGCGTAGCCGGGACAGTGAACACTGAAGCTTTCTTT. Translating gives CSVAGTVNTEAFF. Combining the CDR3 with reference TRBV29-1 and TRBJ1-1 gives the whole variable domain SAVISQKPSRDICQRGTSLTIQCQVDSQVTMMFWYRQQPGQSLTLIATANQGSEATYESGFVIDKFPISRPNLTFSTLTVSNMSPEDSSIYLCSVAGTVNTEAFFGQGTRLTVV.